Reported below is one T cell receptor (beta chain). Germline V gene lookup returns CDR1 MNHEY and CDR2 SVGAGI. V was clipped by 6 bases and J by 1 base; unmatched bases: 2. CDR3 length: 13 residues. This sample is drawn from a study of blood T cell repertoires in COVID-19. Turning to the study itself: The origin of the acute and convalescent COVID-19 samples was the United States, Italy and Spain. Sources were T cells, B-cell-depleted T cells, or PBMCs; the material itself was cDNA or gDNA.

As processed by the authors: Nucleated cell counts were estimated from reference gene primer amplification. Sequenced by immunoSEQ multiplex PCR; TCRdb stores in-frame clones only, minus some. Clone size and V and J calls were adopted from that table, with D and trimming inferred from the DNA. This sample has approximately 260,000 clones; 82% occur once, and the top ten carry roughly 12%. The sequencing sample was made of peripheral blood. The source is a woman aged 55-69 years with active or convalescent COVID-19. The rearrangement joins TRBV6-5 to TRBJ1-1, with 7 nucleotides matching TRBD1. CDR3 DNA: TGTGCCAGCAGAAGACAGGGGAACACTGAAGCTTTCTTT. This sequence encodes CASRRQGNTEAFF.